This passage covers 22 T cell receptor beta chains from one sample sequenced in a study of control samples from healthy donors and cancer patients. The protocol was immunoSEQ multiplex PCR, while the TCRdb copy is restricted to in-frame clones and leaves out a portion. The sample carries under 95,000 clones, approximately 90% recorded once. The sequenced material came from blood. These receptors were collected from a woman aged 25 to 39 in good health.

This chain joins TRBV3-1 (or the pseudogene TRBV3-2) and TRBJ2-1, with TRBD1 identical over 7 bases. V gave up 3 bases and J gave up 9 bases; unmatched junction bases: 8. Germline V CDR1 and CDR2: LGHDT, YNNKEL (reference sequence). This CDR3 contains 14 residues. The CDR3 is CASSHNRGRGEQFF. The CDR3 nucleotides are TGTGCCAGCAGCCACAACAGGGGCCGGGGTGAGCAGTTCTTC.

In DNA form, the CDR3 reads TGCGCCAGCAGCCCTGGGACTAGCGGGGGATCGTCTTACACCGGGGAGCTGTTTTTT. Translation gives CASSPGTSGGSSYTGELFF. The rearrangement links TRBV5-1 to TRBJ2-2; 14 bases line up with TRBD2. The CDR3 loop spans 19 amino acids. CDR1 and CDR2 from the germline V gene are SGHRS and YFSETQ. V gave up 4 bases and J gave up 3 bases; unmatched junction bases: 11.

The V gene is TRBV7-9, the J gene TRBJ2-3; D unresolved. The germline CDR1 and CDR2 sequences are SEHNR and FQNEAQ (reference sequence). The CDR3 is 14 amino acids. Trimming removed 4 bases at V and 3 bases at J, with 11 bases between. The CDR3 region is CASSSEARTDTQYF. DNA of the CDR3: TGTGCCAGCAGCTCAGAGGCAAGGACAGATACGCAGTATTTT.

The chain links TRBV7-9 to TRBJ2-7, with D hard to call. Trimming removed 3 bases from V and 2 bases from J, with 11 bases in between. The CDR3 totals 14 residues. Germline V gene sequence: CDR1 SEHNR, CDR2 FQNEAQ (reference sequence). CDR3 sequence: CASSLGSGPYEQYF. The DNA of the CDR3 is TGTGCCAGCAGCTTGGGGTCAGGTCCCTACGAGCAGTACTTC.

This clone was recorded a few times. The chain combines TRBV9 with TRBJ1-6, with D possibly matching TRBD1 (5 bases). The germline V gene has CDR1 SGDLS and CDR2 YYNGEE. V was cut by 5 bases and J by 3 bases, with 12 bases left in between. The CDR3 length is 15 residues. CDR3 nucleotides: TGTGCCAGCAGACTCTCCGACAGCTATAATTCACCCCTCCACTTT. Protein: CASRLSDSYNSPLHF.

The rearrangement joins TRBV19 to TRBJ2-7, with a weak D call TRBD2 (5 bases). CDR1 is LNHDA and CDR2 is SQIVND in the germline V gene (reference sequence). Trimming pared 9 bases from V and 1 base from J, leaving 16 bases between. The CDR3 is 14 residues long. This CDR3 reads CASSLVSGSYEQYF. The CDR3, as DNA: TGTGCCAGCTCGCTGGTTTCGGGGTCCTACGAGCAGTACTTC.

The chain employs TRBV18 and TRBJ2-1, with D hard to call. Germline V lookup: CDR1 KGHSH, CDR2 LQKENI. With 0 bases removed from V and 4 bases from J, the gap between germline ends came to 10 bases. This CDR3 region has 15 residues. CDR3 sequence: CASSPPAKRYNEQFF. In nucleotides, the CDR3 is TGTGCCAGCTCACCACCCGCCAAAAGGTACAATGAGCAGTTCTTC.

The gene calls are TRBV14 and TRBJ2-2; tentatively, D is TRBD2 (5 bases). Germline CDR1 SGHDN, CDR2 FVKESK. There are 14 residues in the CDR3. Deletions cut 7 bases from V and 4 bases from J, with 13 bases between. The CDR3 reads CASTPGISTGELFF. The CDR3 nucleotides read TGTGCCAGCACCCCCGGGATCTCCACCGGGGAGCTGTTTTTT.

The genes are TRBV5-1 and TRBJ1-1; D remains unclear. The CDR3 has 11 amino acids. Germline CDR1 and CDR2: SGHRS and YFSETQ. Deletions cut 5 bases from V and 0 bases from J, with 2 bases between. The CDR3 sequence: CASRMNTEAFF. The CDR3 region has the DNA TGCGCCAGCAGAATGAACACTGAAGCTTTCTTT.

The J gene is TRBJ1-2, the V gene TRBV18; maybe TRBD1 (5 bases). Germline assignment: CDR1 KGHSH and CDR2 LQKENI. This CDR3 region has 16 residues. Trimming removed 2 bases from V and 3 bases from J, with 16 bases in between. The CDR3 loop is CASSPGPGREDYGYTF. The CDR3 nucleotides read TGTGCCAGCTCACCAGGTCCGGGACGTGAGGACTATGGCTACACCTTC.

J is TRBJ1-3 and V is TRBV18; D not certain. The CDR3 runs 17 residues. In germline, CDR1 is KGHSH, CDR2 LQKENI. V lost 1 base and J lost 2, with 15 bases in between. The CDR3 DNA follows: TGTGCCAGCTCACCACTCATAGGGAGCGCAACTGGAAACACCATATATTTT. It translates to CASSPLIGSATGNTIYF.

V and J are TRBV12-3 or TRBV12-4 and TRBJ2-3, with a weak D call TRBD1 (6 bases). V shed 7 bases and J shed 6 bases, with 11 bases lying between them. The CDR3 is 12 amino acids. The CDR3 is CASTPGADTQYF. DNA for the CDR3: TGTGCCAGCACCCCAGGGGCGGATACGCAGTATTTT.

CDR3 sequence (DNA): TGTGCCAGCAGGTTACGGGGCTCCTACAATGAGCAGTTCTTC. It encodes CASRLRGSYNEQFF. The chain is built from TRBV28 and TRBJ2-1; D possibly corresponds to TRBD2 (5 bases). The CDR3 extends over 14 amino acids. The germline CDR1 and CDR2 sequences are MDHEN and SYDVKM. Trimming left V 6 bases short and J 0 bases short, with 9 bases between.

The chain links TRBV5-8 to TRBJ2-3; 7 bases map to TRBD2. Trimming at V came to 0 bases and at J to 5 bases, leaving 3 bases not matched to a gene. Germline loops: CDR1 SGHTS, CDR2 YDEGEE. The CDR3 is 14 residues long. This CDR3 is CASSLALAVDTQYF. The CDR3, as DNA: TGTGCCAGCAGCTTGGCCCTAGCGGTAGATACGCAGTATTTT.

The V and J genes are TRBV4-1 and TRBJ2-1, with a possible D match to TRBD1 (5 bases). Trimming pared 0 bases from V and 5 bases from J, leaving 14 bases between. This CDR3 comprises 16 residues. Germline CDR1 and CDR2: MGHRA and YSYEKL. CDR3 in DNA: TGCGCCAGCAGCCAAGAGGGAAGAAGGGGCGACAATGAGCAGTTCTTC. Translated: CASSQEGRRGDNEQFF.

Here the CDR3 DNA reads TGTGCCAGCAGCTTAACCGGGACAGGGTCGGGCTATGGCTACACCTTC. Its protein is CASSLTGTGSGYGYTF. This chain uses TRBV7-3 with TRBJ1-2, with TRBD1 matching over 9 bases. V was pared by 0 bases and J by 4 bases, with 6 bases of the junction left unmatched. CDR3 length: 16 amino acids. Germline CDR1 and CDR2: SGHTA and FQGTGA.

The chain carries TRBV30 and TRBJ2-7; TRBD2 agrees at 9 bases. The germline CDR1 and CDR2 sequences are GTSNPN and SVGIG (reference sequence). This CDR3 contains 17 residues. V gave up 0 bases and J gave up 3 bases; unmatched junction bases: 12. As DNA, the CDR3 is TGTGCCTGGAGTGTATTCTTGCGGGAGGGACTTGGCTACGAGCAGTACTTC. Translated: CAWSVFLREGLGYEQYF.

The rearrangement links TRBV30 to TRBJ1-5, with unresolved D. Germline loops: CDR1 GTSNPN, CDR2 SVGIG (reference sequence). The germline V and J ends were trimmed by 2 bases and 0 bases, with 5 bases remaining between them. This CDR3 is 13 amino acids long. DNA of the CDR3: TGTGCCTGGAGTCCCGATAGCAATCAGCCCCAGCATTTT. As protein: CAWSPDSNQPQHF.

The V gene is TRBV28, the J gene TRBJ1-6, with D uncertain. Germline assignment: CDR1 MDHEN and CDR2 SYDVKM. Trimming stripped 5 bases from V and 9 bases from J, with 20 bases between. The CDR3 loop spans 16 amino acids. In DNA form, the CDR3 reads TGTGCCAGCAGTCCCCACGGGAGGGTATATGGTTCACCCCTCCACTTT. Translation: CASSPHGRVYGSPLHF. Using reference TRBV28 and TRBJ1-6 for the parts outside the CDR3, the full variable domain is DVKVTQSSRYLVKRTGEKVFLECVQDMDHENMFWYRQDPGLGLRLIYFSYDVKMKEKGDIPEGYSVSREKKERFSLILESASTNQTSMYLCASSPHGRVYGSPLHFGNGTRLTVT.

This chain uses TRBV9 with TRBJ1-4; tentative D call: TRBD1 (5 bases). The ends were cut back, 1 base at V and 7 bases at J, with 14 bases in the middle. Germline CDR1 SGDLS, CDR2 YYNGEE. The length of the CDR3 is 15 residues. The CDR3 DNA follows: TGTGCCAGCAGCGTAACTGTGGGGCGAGGTGAAAAACTGTTTTTT. This gives the protein CASSVTVGRGEKLFF.

This chain joins TRBV2 and TRBJ2-1; 9 positions agree with TRBD2. CDR1 and CDR2 from the germline V gene are SNHLY and FYNNEI. This CDR3 region has 15 residues. V gave up 1 base and J gave up 9 bases; unmatched junction bases: 7. CDR3 nucleotides: TGTGCCAGCAGTGAAGAAGCGGGGGGACGGAGTGAGCAGTTCTTC. Protein: CASSEEAGGRSEQFF.

The chain recombines TRBV4-2 with TRBJ2-3; the match to TRBD2 covers 10 bases. In germline, CDR1 is LGHNA, CDR2 YNFKEQ. The J segment lost 7 bases and the V segment lost 4 bases, leaving 14 bases of the junction unmatched. The CDR3 has 17 amino acids. The CDR3 nucleotides read TGTGCCAGCAGCCGCAGACTAGCGGGTGAGAGAGAATATACGCAGTATTTT. Translation gives CASSRRLAGEREYTQYF.